The 16 T cell receptor beta chains below come from one sample, sequenced in a study of shared clonotypes between healthy human individuals. Sequencing was performed with immunoSEQ multiplex PCR; in TCRdb, only in-frame clones are kept and a portion is missing. The table records over 850,000 clones, about 84% of them present only once. The sample taken for sequencing was memory CD4+ T cells from PBMCs. This sample's subset: CD45RA-negative fraction. The receptor source for this set is a man aged 18 to 30 in good health. Some clones in this sample may be carry-over from other donors' samples.

The rearrangement links TRBV28 to TRBJ1-5; 10 nucleotides line up with TRBD1. The CDR3 has 16 residues. Trimming cost V 6 bases and J 7 bases; bases outside gene matches: 12. Germline V lookup: CDR1 MDHEN, CDR2 SYDVKM. The CDR3 protein is CASSEQGQGEGQPQHF. CDR3 bases: TGTGCCAGCAGCGAACAAGGACAGGGGGAGGGCCAGCCCCAGCATTTT.

The chain combines TRBV5-6 with TRBJ2-5; 16 bases line up with TRBD2. The CDR3 spans 18 residues. After removal of 9 bases from V and 1 base from J, the junction contained 12 bases not matched to a gene. Germline CDR1 and CDR2: SGHDT and YYEEEE. The CDR3 here is CAKPVGTSGRDLQETQYF. The CDR3 DNA reads TGTGCCAAACCTGTGGGGACTAGCGGGAGGGATCTCCAAGAGACCCAGTACTTC.

In the case of this clone: Possible read error: a much larger clone is one base away. The chain has TRBV30 and TRBJ2-3; possibly TRBD1 for D (6 bases). This CDR3 region has 15 residues. Trimming took 2 bases from V and 10 from J, leaving 22 bases between them. Germline loops: CDR1 GTSNPN, CDR2 SVGIG (reference sequence). The CDR3 sequence is CAWSRSTQQGAAQYF. The CDR3 DNA reads as TGTGCCTGGAGTCGCTCCACACAACAGGGAGCTGCGCAGTATTTT. The entire variable domain, with the rest obtained from reference TRBV30 and TRBJ2-3, is as follows: SQTIHQWPATLVQPVGSPLSLECTVEGTSNPNLYWYRQAAGRGLQLLFYSVGIGQISSEVPQNLSASRPQDRQFILSSKKLLLSDSGFYLCAWSRSTQQGAAQYFGPGTRLTVL.

The V and J genes are TRBV28 and TRBJ2-3; 8 positions agree with TRBD2. There are 15 residues in the CDR3. CDR1 MDHEN and CDR2 SYDVKM come from the germline V gene. V lost 5 bases to trimming and J lost 5 bases; unmatched junction nucleotides: 9. The CDR3 DNA is TGTGCCAGCAGTATACCGGGACTAGGAGAAGATACGCAGTATTTT. It codes for CASSIPGLGEDTQYF.

This chain links TRBV10-3 with TRBJ2-1, with D unresolved. The ends were cut back, 3 bases at V and 3 bases at J, with 12 bases in the middle. Germline V gene sequence: CDR1 ENHRY, CDR2 SYGVKD. This CDR3 is built from 15 residues. CDR3 region: CAISEGPRNYNEQFF. CDR3 nucleotides: TGTGCCATCAGTGAAGGGCCCCGGAACTACAATGAGCAGTTCTTC.

This chain uses TRBV6-4 with TRBJ2-1; D may be TRBD2 (5 bases). V lost 6 bases and J lost 8, with 14 bases in between. Germline V gene lookup returns CDR1 MRHNA and CDR2 SNTAGT. The CDR3 length is 13 residues. The CDR3 sequence: CASSRTLSDEQFF. The CDR3 DNA reads as TGTGCCAGCAGCAGGACTTTGTCGGATGAGCAGTTCTTC.

The chain couples TRBV5-1 to TRBJ1-1; 7 bases line up with TRBD1. Germline CDR1 is SGHRS and CDR2 is YFSETQ. The CDR3 is made up of 16 amino acids. V was pared by 2 bases and J by 0 bases, with 7 bases of the junction left unmatched. CDR3 sequence (DNA): TGCGCCAGCAGCTTCCCGACAGGGTCCATGAACACTGAAGCTTTCTTT. It codes for CASSFPTGSMNTEAFF.

The chain combines TRBV7-7 with TRBJ2-7; D is ambiguous. V lost 1 base, J lost 7 bases, and 11 bases lay in between. Germline assignment: CDR1 SSHAT and CDR2 FNYEAQ (reference sequence). This CDR3 spans 13 amino acids. The CDR3 loop is CASSLDLGVEQYF. CDR3 sequence (DNA): TGTGCCAGCAGCTTAGACCTTGGTGTTGAGCAGTACTTC.

This clone showed up many times. The chain uses TRBV28 and TRBJ1-2; perhaps TRBD1 as D (5 bases). V lost 8 bases, J lost 4 bases, and 17 bases lay in between. The CDR3 covers 14 residues. Germline CDR1 is MDHEN and CDR2 is SYDVKM. CDR3 amino acids: CASGGNPRSYGYTF. DNA for the CDR3: TGTGCCAGCGGGGGTAACCCTAGGAGCTATGGCTACACCTTC.

The chain employs TRBV6-5 and TRBJ1-2; D is possibly TRBD1 (5 bases). Germline V CDR1 and CDR2: MNHEY, SVGAGI. V was cut by 0 bases and J by 5 bases, with 13 bases left in between. The CDR3 sequence is 15 residues long. The CDR3 loop is CASSYSSGTLYGYTF. The CDR3 coding sequence is TGTGCCAGCAGTTACTCGTCAGGGACCCTTTATGGCTACACCTTC.

The chain links TRBV10-3 to TRBJ2-7, with D perhaps given as TRBD1 or TRBD2 (6 bases each). The germline V and J ends were trimmed by 4 bases and 4 bases, with 26 bases remaining between them. This CDR3 is built from 18 residues. The V gene's germline CDR1 is ENHRY and CDR2 SYGVKD. CDR3 loop: CAISATLNQPGAGYEQYF. The CDR3 DNA follows: TGTGCCATCAGTGCGACACTCAATCAACCGGGGGCTGGATACGAGCAGTACTTC.

This clone was observed once. The V and J genes are TRBV7-8 and TRBJ2-1, with D maybe TRBD1 (7 bases). CDR1 is SGHVS and CDR2 is FQNEAQ in the germline V gene. CDR3 length: 15 amino acids. The V gene lost 1 base and the J gene lost 7 bases, with 14 bases spanning the gap. CDR3 protein: CASSLGRGRLNEQFF. The CDR3 region has the DNA TGTGCCAGCAGCTTAGGGAGGGGGCGGTTAAATGAGCAGTTCTTC.

The CDR3 spells CSVIPNSSAGETQYF. CDR3 DNA sequence: TGCAGCGTGATACCCAATTCGTCCGCCGGGGAGACCCAGTACTTC. The chain couples TRBV29-1 to TRBJ2-5; D gene uncertain. Trimming left V 6 bases short and J 5 bases short, with 22 bases between. CDR1 SQVTM and CDR2 ANQGSEA come from the germline V gene. The CDR3 contains 15 residues.

The chain couples TRBV4-2 to TRBJ1-2; D is undetermined. V lost 1 base, J lost 3 bases, and 9 bases lay in between. Germline V gene data show CDR1 as LGHNA and CDR2 as YNFKEQ. The CDR3 has 14 amino acids. The CDR3 spells CASSQGGSDYGYTF. CDR3 DNA sequence: TGTGCCAGCAGCCAAGGTGGCTCGGACTATGGCTACACCTTC.

V is TRBV6-6 and J is TRBJ2-1; D perhaps matches TRBD2 (6 bases). Trimming pared 7 bases from V and 5 bases from J, leaving 15 bases between. The CDR3 runs 14 residues. Germline V CDR1 and CDR2: MNHNY, SVGAGI (reference sequence). In nucleotides, the CDR3 is TGTGCCAGCACCTCTTGGCGGGATGACAATGAGCAGTTCTTC. As protein: CASTSWRDDNEQFF.

The chain's CDR3 is CASSSQGPNEKLFF. CDR3 sequence (DNA): TGCGCCAGCAGCTCCCAGGGGCCTAATGAAAAACTGTTTTTT. This chain connects TRBV5-1 to TRBJ1-4, with a possible D match to TRBD1 (6 bases). Germline CDR1 is SGHRS and CDR2 is YFSETQ. V was shortened by 3 bases and J by 3 bases, with 9 bases between the two germline ends. This CDR3 is built from 14 residues. Variable domain in full (rest from reference TRBV5-1 and TRBJ1-4): KAGVTQTPRYLIKTRGQQVTLSCSPISGHRSVSWYQQTPGQGLQFLFEYFSETQRNKGNFPGRFSGRQFSNSRSEMNVSTLELGDSALYLCASSSQGPNEKLFFGSGTQLSVL.